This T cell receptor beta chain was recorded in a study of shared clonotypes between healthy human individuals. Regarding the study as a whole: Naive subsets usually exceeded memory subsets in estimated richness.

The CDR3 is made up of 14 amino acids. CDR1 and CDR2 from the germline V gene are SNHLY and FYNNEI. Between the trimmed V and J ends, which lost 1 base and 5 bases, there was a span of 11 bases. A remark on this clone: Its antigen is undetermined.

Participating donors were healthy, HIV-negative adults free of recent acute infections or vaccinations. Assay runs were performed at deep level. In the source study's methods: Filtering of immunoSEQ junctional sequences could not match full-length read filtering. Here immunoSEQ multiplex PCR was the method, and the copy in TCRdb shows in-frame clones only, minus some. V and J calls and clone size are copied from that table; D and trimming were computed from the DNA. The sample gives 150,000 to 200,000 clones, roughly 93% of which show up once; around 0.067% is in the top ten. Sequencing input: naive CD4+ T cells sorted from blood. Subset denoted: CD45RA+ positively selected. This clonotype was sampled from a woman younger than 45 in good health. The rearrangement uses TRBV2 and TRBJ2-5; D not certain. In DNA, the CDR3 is TGTGCCAGCAGTGAAGGGCACCTCGGGGAGACCCAGTACTTC. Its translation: CASSEGHLGETQYF.